This TCR beta chain stems from a study of memory CD4+ T cells and cytomegalovirus serostatus. Regarding the study as a whole: Repertoires predicted CMV serostatus with median bootstrapped AUC of approximately 0.94.

The germline V gene encodes CDR1 SGHRS and CDR2 YFSETQ. CDR3 length: 11 residues. Trimming cost V 2 bases and J 4 bases, with 3 bases left between them. The sort gate was single viable CD3+CD4+CD8-CD45RO+ cells for memory CD4+ T cells. The assay was immunoSEQ multiplex PCR, and TCRdb's table has in-frame clones only and misses some. The sample shows about 59,000 clones, 80% to 85% of them seen only once. This clone was seen once. Its cognate antigen is unknown. Sequencing input: memory CD4+ T cells from blood. This receptor was obtained from an adult in good health and CMV-seronegative. This chain joins TRBV5-1 and TRBJ2-5; no definite D call. The CDR3 loop reads CASSFGETQYF. As DNA, the CDR3 is TGCGCCAGCAGCTTCGGAGAGACCCAGTACTTC.